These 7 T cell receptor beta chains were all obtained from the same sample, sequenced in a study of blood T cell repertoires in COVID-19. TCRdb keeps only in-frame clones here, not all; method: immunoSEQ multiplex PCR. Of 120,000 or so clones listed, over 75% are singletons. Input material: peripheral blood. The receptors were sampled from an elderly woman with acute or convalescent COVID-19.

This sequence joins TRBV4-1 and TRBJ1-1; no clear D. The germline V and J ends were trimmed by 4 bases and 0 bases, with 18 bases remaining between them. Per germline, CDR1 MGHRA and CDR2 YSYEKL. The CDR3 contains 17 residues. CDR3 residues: CASSRGDGGTMNTEAFF. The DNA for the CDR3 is TGCGCCAGCAGCCGAGGTGACGGAGGCACCATGAACACTGAAGCTTTCTTT.

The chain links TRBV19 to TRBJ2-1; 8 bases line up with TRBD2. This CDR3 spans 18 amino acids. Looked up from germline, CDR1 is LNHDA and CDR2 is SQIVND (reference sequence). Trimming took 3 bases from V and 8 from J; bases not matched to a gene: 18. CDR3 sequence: CASSMGAYSGKPTDEQFF. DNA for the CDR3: TGTGCCAGTAGTATGGGTGCCTATAGCGGGAAACCCACAGATGAGCAGTTCTTC.

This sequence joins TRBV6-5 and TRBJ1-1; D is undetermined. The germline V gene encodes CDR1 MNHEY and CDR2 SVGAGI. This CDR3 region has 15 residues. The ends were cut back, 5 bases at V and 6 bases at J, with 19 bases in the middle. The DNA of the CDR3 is TGTGCCAGCAGTACTCCAAAGCCCCGAGATGCTGAAGCTTTCTTT. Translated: CASSTPKPRDAEAFF.

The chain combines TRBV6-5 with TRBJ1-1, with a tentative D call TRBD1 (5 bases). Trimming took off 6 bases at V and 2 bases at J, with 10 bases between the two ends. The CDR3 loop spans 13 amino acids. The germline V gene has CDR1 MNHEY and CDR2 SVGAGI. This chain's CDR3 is CASSSTGNTEAFF. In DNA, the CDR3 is TGTGCCAGCAGCTCAACAGGAAACACTGAAGCTTTCTTT.

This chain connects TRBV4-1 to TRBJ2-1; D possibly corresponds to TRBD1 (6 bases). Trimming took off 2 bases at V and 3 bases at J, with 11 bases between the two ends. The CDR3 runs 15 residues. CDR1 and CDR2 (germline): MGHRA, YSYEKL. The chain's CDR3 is CASSQLLGGYNEQFF. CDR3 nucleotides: TGCGCCAGCAGCCAACTCCTAGGGGGCTACAATGAGCAGTTCTTC.

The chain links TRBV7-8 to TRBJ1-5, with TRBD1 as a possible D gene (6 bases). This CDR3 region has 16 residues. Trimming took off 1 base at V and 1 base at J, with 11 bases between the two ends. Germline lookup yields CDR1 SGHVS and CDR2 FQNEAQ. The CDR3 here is CASSLEGGGSNQPQHF. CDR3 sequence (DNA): TGTGCCAGCAGCTTAGAAGGGGGGGGCAGCAATCAGCCCCAGCATTTT. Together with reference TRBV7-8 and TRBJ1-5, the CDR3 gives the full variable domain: GAGVSQSPRYKVAKRGQDVALRCDPISGHVSLFWYQQALGQGPEFLTYFQNEAQLDKSGLPSDRFFAERPEGSVSTLKIQRTQQEDSAVYLCASSLEGGGSNQPQHFGDGTRLSIL.

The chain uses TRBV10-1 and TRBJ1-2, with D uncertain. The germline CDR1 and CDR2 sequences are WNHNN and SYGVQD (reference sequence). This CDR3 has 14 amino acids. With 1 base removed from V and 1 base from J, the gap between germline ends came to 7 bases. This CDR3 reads CASSELEHNYGYTF. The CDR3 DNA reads TGCGCCAGCAGTGAGTTGGAGCATAACTATGGCTACACCTTC.